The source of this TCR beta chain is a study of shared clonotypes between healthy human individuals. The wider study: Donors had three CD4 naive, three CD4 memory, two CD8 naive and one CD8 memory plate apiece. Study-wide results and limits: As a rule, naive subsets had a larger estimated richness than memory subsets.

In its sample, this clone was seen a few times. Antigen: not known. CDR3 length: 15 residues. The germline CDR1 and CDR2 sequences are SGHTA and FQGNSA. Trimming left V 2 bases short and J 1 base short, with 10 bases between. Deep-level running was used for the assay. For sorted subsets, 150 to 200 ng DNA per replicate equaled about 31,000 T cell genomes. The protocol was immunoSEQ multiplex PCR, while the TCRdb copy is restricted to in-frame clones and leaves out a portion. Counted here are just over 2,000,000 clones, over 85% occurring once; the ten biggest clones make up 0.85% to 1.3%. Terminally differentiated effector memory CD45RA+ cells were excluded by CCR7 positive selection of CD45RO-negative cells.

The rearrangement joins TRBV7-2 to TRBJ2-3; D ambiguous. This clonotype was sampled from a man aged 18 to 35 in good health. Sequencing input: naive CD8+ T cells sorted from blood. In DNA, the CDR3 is TGTGCCAGCAGCTTACGTCCCAGCGGCACAGATACGCAGTATTTT. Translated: CASSLRPSGTDTQYF.